These 18 T cell receptor beta chains originate from one sample sequenced in a study of metastatic and nonmetastatic thyroid tumors. MiXCR was used by TCRdb to re-call the PCR reads. The profile shows about 23,000 clones, roughly 23% of them singletons. Among the patients, none had received any treatment before thyroid surgery. The sequenced sample was blood. Every receptor here comes from a female donor with papillary thyroid cancer or a benign thyroid nodule (not recorded which). Some clones in this sample may be carry-over from other donors' samples.

This clone is categorized as medium-sized (0.01 to 0.1%). The chain combines TRBV12-3 or TRBV12-4 with TRBJ1-5, with D hard to call. The ends were cut back, 7 bases at V and 2 bases at J, with 6 bases in the middle. This CDR3 spans 12 amino acids. The CDR3 DNA is TGTGCCAGCACCGGTGGCAATCAGCCCCAGCATTTT. Translation gives CASTGGNQPQHF.

There are many counts of this clone. The V call is TRBV15, the J call TRBJ2-6; D is unclear. This CDR3 is 15 amino acids long. Germline V lookup: CDR1 LNHNV, CDR2 YYDKDF (reference sequence). Trimming pared 0 bases from V and 0 bases from J, leaving 3 bases between. CDR3 sequence (DNA): TGTGCCACCAGCAGAGATCTCTCTGGGGCCAACGTCCTGACTTTC. Its protein is CATSRDLSGANVLTF.

The CDR3 region has the DNA TGTGCCAGCAGCTTTGGGAGCGGGGGGGCAGCAGATACGCAGTATTTT. Translating gives CASSFGSGGAADTQYF. V usage is TRBV9 and J usage is TRBJ2-3, with TRBD2 matching 10 bases. This CDR3 comprises 16 residues. Germline lookup yields CDR1 SGDLS and CDR2 YYNGEE. The V segment lost 4 bases and the J segment 4 bases; nucleotides outside the gene matches: 9.

The rearrangement joins TRBV20-1 to TRBJ2-7; 7 nucleotides agree with TRBD1. CDR3 length equals 13 residues. In germline, CDR1 is DFQATT, CDR2 SNEGSKA (reference sequence). V lost 3 bases to trimming and J lost 4 bases; unmatched junction nucleotides: 6. The CDR3 DNA reads as TGCAGTGCTAGGAGCCGGACAGGATACGAGCAGTACTTC. Protein sequence: CSARSRTGYEQYF.

On this clone itself: Germline is not matched at one junction end, which may reflect a read error. The J gene is TRBJ1-2, the V gene TRBV12-3 or TRBV12-4; 8 nucleotides agree with TRBD1. CDR3 size: 13 residues. CDR3 region: CASIRGQGYVYTF. The CDR3 DNA reads as TGTGCCAGCATCCGCGGACAGGGCTATGTCTACACCTTC.

This clone has at least ten counts. The chain recombines TRBV30 with TRBJ2-1, with 11 nucleotides matching TRBD1. The germline V gene encodes CDR1 GTSNPN and CDR2 SVGIG (reference sequence). J gave up 9 bases and V 2 bases, and 6 bases lay outside the gene matches. This CDR3 comprises 14 residues. CDR3 sequence: CAWSPRTGGTEQFF. CDR3 nucleotides: TGTGCCTGGAGTCCCCGGACAGGGGGCACTGAGCAGTTCTTC.

This clone counts as medium-sized (0.01 to 0.1%). V and J are TRBV12-3 or TRBV12-4 and TRBJ1-2; no clear D gene. The CDR3 has 13 amino acids. Trimming took 3 bases from V and 11 from J, leaving 16 bases between them. CDR3 residues: CASSLKLGQRYTF. CDR3 DNA: TGTGCCAGCAGTTTGAAATTAGGGCAGCGTTACACCTTC.

This clone has a count of ten or more. This rearrangement joins TRBV3-1 to TRBJ2-7; D is ambiguous. The CDR3 loop spans 13 amino acids. Trimming pared 0 bases from V and 3 bases from J, leaving 6 bases between. In germline, CDR1 is LGHDT, CDR2 YNNKEL (reference sequence). CDR3 residues: CASSQDAIYEQYF. Written as DNA, the CDR3 is TGTGCCAGCAGCCAAGATGCCATCTACGAGCAGTACTTC.

This clone was recorded many times. V usage is TRBV19 and J usage is TRBJ1-2; D call uncertain. The ends were cut back, 3 bases at V and 4 bases at J, with 9 bases in the middle. Germline assignment: CDR1 LNHDA and CDR2 SQIVND (reference sequence). The CDR3 consists of 13 residues. The CDR3 DNA sequence: TGTGCCAGTAGTATGGCGGTGGGCTATGGCTACACCTTC. Its protein is CASSMAVGYGYTF.

This clone appeared many times. This sequence joins TRBV7-2 and TRBJ1-3; 7 bases map to TRBD1. This CDR3 spans 15 amino acids. Trimming at V came to 4 bases and at J to 4 bases, leaving 7 bases not matched to a gene. Germline CDR1 SGHTA, CDR2 FQGNSA. The CDR3: CASSYTGVAGNTIYF. DNA for the CDR3: TGTGCCAGCAGCTATACAGGGGTGGCGGGAAACACCATATATTTT. Full variable domain (missing parts from reference TRBV7-2 and TRBJ1-3): GAGVSQSPSNKVTEKGKDVELRCDPISGHTALYWYRQSLGQGLEFLIYFQGNSAPDKSGLPSDRFSAERTGGSVSTLTIQRTQQEDSAVYLCASSYTGVAGNTIYFGEGSWLTVV.

This clone was picked up a small number of times. The rearrangement links TRBV6-1 to TRBJ2-1, with TRBD2 identical over 9 bases. The CDR3 covers 16 residues. CDR1 and CDR2 (germline): MNHNS, SASEGT. The V gene end was trimmed by 3 bases and the J gene end by 0 bases; junction bases not matched to a gene: 3. In DNA form, the CDR3 reads TGTGCCAGCAGTGATGTAGCGGGGGTCTCCTACAATGAGCAGTTCTTC. It codes for CASSDVAGVSYNEQFF.

This clone has more than one count but fewer than ten. The V gene is TRBV29-1, the J gene TRBJ2-1; D might be TRBD2 (6 bases). The CDR3 contains 13 residues. The germline CDR1 and CDR2 sequences are SQVTM and ANQGSEA. Trimming took 3 bases from V and 6 from J, leaving 12 bases between them. CDR3: CSVDGMGLNEQFF. CDR3 coding DNA: TGCAGCGTTGATGGTATGGGACTCAATGAGCAGTTCTTC.

This clone was seen many times. The chain employs TRBV19 and TRBJ2-1; 8 bases agree with TRBD2. V shed 7 bases and J 9 bases; nucleotides not matched to a gene: 11. Per the germline V gene, CDR1 is LNHDA and CDR2 is SQIVND (reference sequence). The CDR3 has 14 residues. The CDR3 is CASTELAEGVEQFF. DNA of the CDR3: TGTGCCAGTACTGAACTAGCGGAGGGGGTTGAGCAGTTCTTC.

This clone is medium-sized. The chain has TRBV6-2 or TRBV6-3 and TRBJ2-7; unclear D gene. V lost 6 bases and J lost 5, with 14 bases in between. Looked up from germline, CDR1 is MNHEY and CDR2 is SVGEGT. The CDR3 totals 13 residues. The CDR3 nucleotides read TGTGCCAGCAGCCCATCGGAATCCCACGAGCAGTACTTC. Translated: CASSPSESHEQYF.

This clone was observed many times. The CDR3 sequence is CASSRGETQYF. In DNA form, the CDR3 reads TGTGCCAGCAGCCGGGGGGAGACCCAGTACTTC. V and J are TRBV5-4 and TRBJ2-5; D is possibly TRBD2 (6 bases). The CDR3 contains 11 residues. Germline loops: CDR1 SGHNT, CDR2 YYREEE (reference sequence). Trimming cost V 4 bases and J 5 bases, with 6 bases left between them. Full variable domain (outside the CDR3, taken from reference TRBV5-4 and TRBJ2-5): ETGVTQSPTHLIKTRGQQVTLRCSSQSGHNTVSWYQQALGQGPQFIFQYYREEENGRGNFPPRFSGLQFPNYSSELNVNALELDDSALYLCASSRGETQYFGPGTRLLVL.

As to this clone: Its ends do not fully match the called genes, so a read error is possible. Other DNA sequences of this sample code for an identical CDR3. The chain has TRBV9 and TRBJ2-1; D is unresolved. CDR1 is SGDLS, CDR2 YYNGEE, per germline. This CDR3 contains 15 residues. The CDR3 is CASSVVGSSCNEQFF. The CDR3 nucleotides read TGTGCAAGCAGCGTAGTGGGCAGCTCCTGCAATGAGCAGTTCTTC.

The table lists this clone with many counts. The chain recombines TRBV7-6 with TRBJ2-1; TRBD1 matches at 12 bases. CDR1 SGHVS and CDR2 FNYEAQ come from the germline V gene. This CDR3 is built from 14 residues. Germline trimming cut 4 bases from V and 9 bases from J; bases unmatched to any gene: 4. The CDR3 sequence: CASSWDRGQGEQFF. Here the CDR3 DNA reads TGTGCCAGCAGCTGGGACAGGGGGCAAGGTGAGCAGTTCTTC.

This clone was seen more than once but under ten times. V is TRBV6-1 and J is TRBJ2-7; 9 nucleotides match TRBD1. This CDR3 is built from 17 residues. From germline, CDR1 is MNHNS and CDR2 SASEGT. V dropped 4 bases and J dropped 6; count of bases not matched to a gene: 16. DNA of the CDR3: TGTGCCAGCAGTGGGGACGACAGGGGGGTTCATTCGGGCGAGCAGTACTTC. Its translation: CASSGDDRGVHSGEQYF.